Below, one T cell receptor (beta chain) is given with its context. What it binds is not known. Libraries were prepared by immunoSEQ multiplex PCR; TCRdb keeps only in-frame clonotypes and omits some of them. The table records about 69,000 clones, 85% to 90% of them present only once. Germline loops: CDR1 SGDLS, CDR2 YYNGEE. The V end lost 7 bases, the J end lost 5 bases, and 4 bases lay between the germline ends. CDR3 length equals 10 residues. The data were taken from a study of OX40 agonist ivuxolimab in advanced cancers. Study overall: Patients received ivuxolimab, an agonistic anti-OX40 (CD134) antibody. Of the patients, three showed partial responses, one with hepatocellular carcinoma and two with cutaneous melanoma. Regarding the study as a whole: Partial responders receiving 0.1-3.0 mg/kg showed among the lowest clonal expansion. CD4+ T cells averaged fewer expanded clones than CD8+ T cells.

V gene TRBV9 combines with J gene TRBJ1-5; D gene uncertain. The sample consisted of CD4+ or CD8+ T cells sorted from blood, taken in a trial of the OX40 agonist ivuxolimab. The TCR sequence derives from an adult with an advanced solid tumor such as melanoma, head and neck, liver or kidney cancer. CDR3 protein: CASRDQPQHF. The CDR3 region has the DNA TGTGCCAGCCGTGATCAGCCCCAGCATTTT.